This T cell receptor beta chain was recorded in a study of blood T cell repertoires in COVID-19. Overall study context: Acute and convalescent COVID-19 samples came from the United States, Italy and Spain. Nucleic acid was either cDNA or gDNA, and it came from T cells, B-cell-depleted T cells, or PBMCs.

The authors' processing: Quantification of nucleated cells was approximated via reference gene primer amplification. Data came from immunoSEQ multiplex PCR; TCRdb stores just in-frame clones and leaves some out. The V and J calls and clone size come from that table; D and trimming were worked out from the DNA. The sample consists of roughly 77,000 clones, approximately 79% of them appearing once. Sequenced: peripheral blood. The source is a man in his 60s with active or convalescent COVID-19.

The CDR3 spells CAIRDTGGGNQPQHF. The CDR3 region has the DNA TGTGCCATCAGGGACACAGGGGGTGGCAATCAGCCCCAGCATTTT. The V call is TRBV10-3, the J call TRBJ1-5; 8 bases are a match to TRBD1. Germline V gives CDR1 ENHRY, CDR2 SYGVKD. This CDR3 is 15 amino acids long. After removal of 6 bases from V and 2 bases from J, the junction contained 6 bases not matched to a gene.